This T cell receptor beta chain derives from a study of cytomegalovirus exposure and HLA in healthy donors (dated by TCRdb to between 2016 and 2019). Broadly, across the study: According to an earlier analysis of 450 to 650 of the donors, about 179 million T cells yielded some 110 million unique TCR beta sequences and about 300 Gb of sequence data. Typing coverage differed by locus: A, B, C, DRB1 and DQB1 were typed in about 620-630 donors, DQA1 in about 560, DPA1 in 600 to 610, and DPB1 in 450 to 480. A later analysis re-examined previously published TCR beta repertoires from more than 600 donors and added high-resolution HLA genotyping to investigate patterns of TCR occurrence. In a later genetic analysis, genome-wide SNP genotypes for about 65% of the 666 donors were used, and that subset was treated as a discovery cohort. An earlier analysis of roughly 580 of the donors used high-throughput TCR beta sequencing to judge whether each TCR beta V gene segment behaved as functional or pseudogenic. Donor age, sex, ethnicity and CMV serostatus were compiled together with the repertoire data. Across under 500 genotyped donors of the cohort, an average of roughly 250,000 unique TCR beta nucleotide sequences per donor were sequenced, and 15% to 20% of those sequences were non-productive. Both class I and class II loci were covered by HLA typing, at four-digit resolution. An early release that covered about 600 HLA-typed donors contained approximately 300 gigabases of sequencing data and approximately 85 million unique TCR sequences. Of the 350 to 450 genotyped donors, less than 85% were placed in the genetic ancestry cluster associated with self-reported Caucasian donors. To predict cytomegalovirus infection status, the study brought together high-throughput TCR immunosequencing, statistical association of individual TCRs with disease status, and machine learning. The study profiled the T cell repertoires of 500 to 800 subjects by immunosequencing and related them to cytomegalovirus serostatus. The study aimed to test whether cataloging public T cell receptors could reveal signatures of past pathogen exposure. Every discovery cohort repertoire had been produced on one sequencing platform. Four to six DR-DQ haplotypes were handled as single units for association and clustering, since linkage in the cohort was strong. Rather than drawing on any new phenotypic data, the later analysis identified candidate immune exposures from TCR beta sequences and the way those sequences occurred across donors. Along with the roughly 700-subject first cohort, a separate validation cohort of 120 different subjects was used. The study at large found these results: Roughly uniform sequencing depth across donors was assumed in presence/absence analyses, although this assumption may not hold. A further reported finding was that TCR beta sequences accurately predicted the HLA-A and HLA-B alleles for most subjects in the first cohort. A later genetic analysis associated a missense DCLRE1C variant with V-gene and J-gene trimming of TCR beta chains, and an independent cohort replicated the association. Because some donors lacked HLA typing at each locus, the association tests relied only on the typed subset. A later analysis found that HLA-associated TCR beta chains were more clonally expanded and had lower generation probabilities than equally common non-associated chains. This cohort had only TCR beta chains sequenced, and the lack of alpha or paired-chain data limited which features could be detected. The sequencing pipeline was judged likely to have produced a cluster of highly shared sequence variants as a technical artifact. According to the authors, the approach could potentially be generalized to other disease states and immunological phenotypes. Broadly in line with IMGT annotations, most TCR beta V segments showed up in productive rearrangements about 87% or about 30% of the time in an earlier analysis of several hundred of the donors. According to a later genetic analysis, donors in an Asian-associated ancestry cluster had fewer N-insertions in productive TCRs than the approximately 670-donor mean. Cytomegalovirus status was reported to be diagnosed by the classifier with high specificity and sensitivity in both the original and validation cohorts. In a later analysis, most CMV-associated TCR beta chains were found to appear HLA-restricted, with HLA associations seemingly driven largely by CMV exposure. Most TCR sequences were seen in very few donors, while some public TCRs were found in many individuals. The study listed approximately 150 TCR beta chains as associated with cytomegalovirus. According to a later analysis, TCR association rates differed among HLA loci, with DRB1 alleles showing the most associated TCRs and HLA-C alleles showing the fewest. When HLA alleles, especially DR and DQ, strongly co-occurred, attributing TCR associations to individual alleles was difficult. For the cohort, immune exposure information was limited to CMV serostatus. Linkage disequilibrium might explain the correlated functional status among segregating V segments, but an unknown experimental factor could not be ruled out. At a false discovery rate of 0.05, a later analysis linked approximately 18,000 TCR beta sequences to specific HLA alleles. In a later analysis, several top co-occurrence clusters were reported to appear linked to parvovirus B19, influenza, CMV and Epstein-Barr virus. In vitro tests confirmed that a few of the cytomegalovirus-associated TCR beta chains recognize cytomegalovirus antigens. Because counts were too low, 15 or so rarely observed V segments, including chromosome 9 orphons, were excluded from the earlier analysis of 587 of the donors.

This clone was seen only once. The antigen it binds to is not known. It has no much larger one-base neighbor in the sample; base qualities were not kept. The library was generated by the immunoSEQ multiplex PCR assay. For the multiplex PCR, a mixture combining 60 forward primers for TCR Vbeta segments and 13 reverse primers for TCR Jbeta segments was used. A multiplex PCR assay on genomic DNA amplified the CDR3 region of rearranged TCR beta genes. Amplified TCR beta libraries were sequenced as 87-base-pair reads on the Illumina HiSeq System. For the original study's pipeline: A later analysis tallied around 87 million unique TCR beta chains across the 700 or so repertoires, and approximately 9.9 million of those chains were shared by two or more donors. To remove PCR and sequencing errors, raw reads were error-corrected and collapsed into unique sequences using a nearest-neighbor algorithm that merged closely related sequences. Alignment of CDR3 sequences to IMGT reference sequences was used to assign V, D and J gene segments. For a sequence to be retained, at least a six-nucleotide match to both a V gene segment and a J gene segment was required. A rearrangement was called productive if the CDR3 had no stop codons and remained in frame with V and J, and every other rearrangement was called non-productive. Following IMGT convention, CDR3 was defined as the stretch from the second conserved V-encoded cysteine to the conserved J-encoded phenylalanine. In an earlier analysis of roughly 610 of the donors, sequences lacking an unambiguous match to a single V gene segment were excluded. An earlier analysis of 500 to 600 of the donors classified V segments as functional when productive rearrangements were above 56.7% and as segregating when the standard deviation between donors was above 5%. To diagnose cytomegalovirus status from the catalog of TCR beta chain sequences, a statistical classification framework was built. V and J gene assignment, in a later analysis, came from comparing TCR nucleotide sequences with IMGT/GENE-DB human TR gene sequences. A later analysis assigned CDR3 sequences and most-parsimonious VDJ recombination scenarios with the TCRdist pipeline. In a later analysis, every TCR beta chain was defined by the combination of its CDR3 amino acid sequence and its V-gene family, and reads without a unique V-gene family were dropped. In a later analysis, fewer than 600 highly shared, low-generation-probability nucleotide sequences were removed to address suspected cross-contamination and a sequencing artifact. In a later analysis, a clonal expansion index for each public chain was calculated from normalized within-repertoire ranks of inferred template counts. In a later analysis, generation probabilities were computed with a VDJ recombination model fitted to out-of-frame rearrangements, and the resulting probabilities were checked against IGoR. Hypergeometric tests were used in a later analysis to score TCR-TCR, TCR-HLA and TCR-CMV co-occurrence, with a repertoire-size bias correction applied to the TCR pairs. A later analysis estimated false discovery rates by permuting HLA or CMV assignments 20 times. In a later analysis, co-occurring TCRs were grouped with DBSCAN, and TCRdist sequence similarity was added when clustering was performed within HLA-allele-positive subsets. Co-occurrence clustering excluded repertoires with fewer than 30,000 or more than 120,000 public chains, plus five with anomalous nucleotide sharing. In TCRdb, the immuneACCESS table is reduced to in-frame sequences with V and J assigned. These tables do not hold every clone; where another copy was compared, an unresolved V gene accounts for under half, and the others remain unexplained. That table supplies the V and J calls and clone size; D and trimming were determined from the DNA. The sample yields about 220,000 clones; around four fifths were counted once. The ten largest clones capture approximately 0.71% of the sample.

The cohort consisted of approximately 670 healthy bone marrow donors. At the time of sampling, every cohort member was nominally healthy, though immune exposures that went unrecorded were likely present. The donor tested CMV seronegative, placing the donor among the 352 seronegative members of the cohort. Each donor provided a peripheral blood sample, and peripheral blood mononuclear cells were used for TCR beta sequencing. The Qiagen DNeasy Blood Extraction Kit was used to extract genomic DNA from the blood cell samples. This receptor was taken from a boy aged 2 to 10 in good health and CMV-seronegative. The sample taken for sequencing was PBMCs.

The DNA sequence is given as TGCGCCAGCAGCCCCCAGGGGACCCTCACCATTGAGCAGTTCTTC. Translation gives CASSPQGTLTIEQFF. In this chain, TRBV4-1 is recombined with TRBJ2-1; TRBD1 is perhaps the D gene, given 6 matching bases. The CDR3, from cysteine to phenylalanine, totals 15 residues. Of the read, only the CDR3 DNA is kept; its 45 bases are in frame from base 1. At the junction V is shortened by 4 bases and J by 9 bases, with 19 bases in between. CDR1 and CDR2 were assigned from the germline V gene as MGHRA and YSYEKL.